Following are 22 T cell receptor beta chains from one sample sequenced in a study of T cells in Graves' hyperthyroidism and ophthalmopathy. Amplification of TCR beta CDR3 regions was performed using RNA transcripts as template. An initial round of RT-PCR targeting the TCR CDR3 relied on the HTBI primer set. One entry per CDR3 protein, called by TCRdb with MiXCR from the multiplex PCR reads. The repertoire holds hundreds of thousands of distinct CDR3 sequences, with roughly 20% as singletons. What was sequenced was blood. The receptors were gathered from a woman in her forties or fifties with Graves' hyperthyroidism that later progressed to Graves' ophthalmopathy.

The sample holds many counts of this clonotype. The chain recombines TRBV12-3 or TRBV12-4 with TRBJ1-1; TRBD1 might be the D (6 bases). This CDR3 is 16 amino acids long. Trimming left V 3 bases short and J 0 bases short, with 14 bases between. CDR3 nucleotide sequence: TGTGCCAGCAGTTTGACAGGACCCATAATGAACACTGAAGCTTTCTTT. Its protein product is CASSLTGPIMNTEAFF.

As for this clonotype: Since no conserved phenylalanine or tryptophan closes the CDR3, a read error is the likely cause. This chain joins TRBV5-1 and TRBJ1-1; no definite D call. Trimming pared 4 bases from V and 0 bases from J, leaving 10 bases between. The CDR3 length is 14 residues. Germline V gives CDR1 SGHRS, CDR2 YFSETQ. CDR3 sequence reads: CASSHRQMNTEAFL. As DNA, the CDR3 is TGCGCCAGCAGCCACAGACAAATGAACACTGAAGCTTTCCTT.

This clonotype came up many times. The genes are TRBV7-9 and TRBJ2-5; tentative D call: TRBD1 (6 bases). From germline, CDR1 is SEHNR and CDR2 FQNEAQ (reference sequence). The CDR3 is 16 residues long. Trimming pared 5 bases from V and 5 bases from J, leaving 21 bases between. In DNA form, the CDR3 reads TGTGCCAGCAGCCACCCCCAGGCAGGGGTCGTGGAGACCCAGTACTTC. It translates to CASSHPQAGVVETQYF.

In its sample, this clonotype was seen many times. The V gene is TRBV24-1, the J gene TRBJ2-5, with 8 bases lining up with TRBD2. The CDR3 has 16 residues. The J segment lost 6 bases and the V segment lost 3 bases, leaving 11 bases of the junction unmatched. Germline loops: CDR1 KGHDR, CDR2 SFDVKD. For the CDR3, the DNA is TGTGCCACCAGTGATCCTAAGACGACTAGCGATCAGACCCAGTACTTC. It specifies CATSDPKTTSDQTQYF.

The table lists this clonotype with a few counts. J is TRBJ2-3 and V is TRBV24-1; tentatively, D is TRBD1 (6 bases). Germline CDR1 is KGHDR and CDR2 is SFDVKD. Trimming took 3 bases from V and 4 from J, leaving 16 bases between them. The CDR3 is 16 amino acids. CDR3 nucleotides: TGTGCCACCAGTGATCGGACAGTCGATCGTCCAGATACGCAGTATTTT. It is translated as CATSDRTVDRPDTQYF.

This sequence joins TRBV20-1 and TRBJ2-7, with TRBD2 as a possible D gene (5 bases). Trimming took 6 bases from V and 7 from J, leaving 19 bases between them. CDR1 and CDR2 (germline): DFQATT, SNEGSKA (reference sequence). This CDR3 region has 13 residues. In DNA form, the CDR3 reads TGCAGTGCAGGGTTGCCGGGGATGGGGGAGCAGTACTTC. It codes for CSAGLPGMGEQYF.

This clonotype was observed at least ten times. The CDR3 DNA is TGTGCCAGCAGCCAAGGGGACGCTGAAGCTTTCTTT. Residues: CASSQGDAEAFF. The chain joins TRBV3-1 to TRBJ1-1; perhaps TRBD1 as D (5 bases). Trimming took 1 base from V and 6 from J, leaving 6 bases between them. CDR1 is LGHDT, CDR2 YNNKEL, per germline (reference sequence). The CDR3 length is 12 residues.

The table lists this clonotype with many counts. V is TRBV5-8 and J is TRBJ1-1; perhaps TRBD1 as D (6 bases). This CDR3 has 13 amino acids. V was shortened by 4 bases and J by 10 bases, with 17 bases between the two germline ends. The germline CDR1 and CDR2 sequences are SGHTS and YDEGEE. CDR3 nucleotide sequence: TGTGCCAGCAGCCGGGAAATTACAGGGCGAGCTTTCTTT. Its translation: CASSREITGRAFF.

This clonotype showed up many times. V usage is TRBV20-1 and J usage is TRBJ1-1; tentatively, D is TRBD1 (5 bases). CDR3 length: 14 residues. V shed 5 bases and J shed 2 bases, with 15 bases lying between them. Germline values: CDR1 DFQATT, CDR2 SNEGSKA (reference sequence). CDR3 in DNA: TGCAGTGCTCTCCGGGACTCCATTAACACTGAAGCTTTCTTT. Its translation is CSALRDSINTEAFF.

This clonotype was seen only a few times. The chain uses TRBV12-3 or TRBV12-4 and TRBJ1-4; the D gene is possibly TRBD1 (5 bases). The CDR3 has 15 residues. The V and J ends lost 5 bases and 2 bases respectively, with 12 bases between them. CDR3: CASSPSGPTNEKLFF. The CDR3 bases are TGTGCCAGCAGTCCCTCGGGACCGACTAATGAAAAACTGTTTTTT.

At least ten counts were recorded for this clonotype. The V and J genes are TRBV6-1 and TRBJ2-1; D is perhaps TRBD1 (9 bases). Germline-derived CDR1 and CDR2 are MNHNS and SASEGT. This CDR3 is built from 16 residues. The V end was cut by 8 bases, the J end by 0 bases, with 17 bases between. The CDR3 sequence: CASLGQGTSSYNEQFF. The CDR3 DNA sequence: TGTGCCAGCCTAGGACAGGGGACTAGCTCCTACAATGAGCAGTTCTTC.

This clonotype has a handful of counts. V usage is TRBV27 and J usage is TRBJ2-5; perhaps TRBD2 as D (7 bases). The CDR3 totals 16 residues. Germline V gene sequence: CDR1 MNHEY, CDR2 SMNVEV (reference sequence). V lost 6 bases, J lost 5 bases, and 22 bases lay in between. CDR3 in amino acids: CASSQGLAVTQETQYF. CDR3 in DNA: TGTGCCAGCAGCCAGGGGCTAGCGGTGACTCAGGAGACCCAGTACTTC.

On this clonotype itself: It may be a read error: a sequence one base away is much more abundant. This sequence joins TRBV12-3 or TRBV12-4 and TRBJ1-1; D is possibly TRBD1 (5 bases). V was clipped by 6 bases and J by 4 bases, with 21 bases between them. The CDR3 loop spans 16 amino acids. Here the CDR3 DNA reads TGTGCCAGCAGGTTGCGTGCGTCGGGCGACAGCACTGAAGCTTTCTTT. Translation: CASRLRASGDSTEAFF.

The chain couples TRBV7-3 to TRBJ2-2; 11 nucleotides align to TRBD2. The CDR3 has 19 amino acids. Unmatched junction bases numbered 11, after V lost 5 bases and J lost 0 bases. CDR1 and CDR2 from the germline V gene are SGHTA and FQGTGA. The CDR3 DNA follows: TGTGCCAGCAGCCCCTGGCGGTCTAGCGGGGGGCCGAACACCGGGGAGCTGTTTTTT. It codes for CASSPWRSSGGPNTGELFF.

The rearrangement links TRBV5-1 to TRBJ2-3; D possibly uses TRBD1 or TRBD2 (5 bases each). The V gene lost 6 bases and the J gene lost 2 bases, with 10 bases spanning the gap. The CDR3 spans 13 residues. CDR1 and CDR2 from the germline V gene are SGHRS and YFSETQ. Here the CDR3 reads CASTGLFTDTQYF. DNA for the CDR3: TGCGCCAGCACGGGGCTGTTCACAGATACGCAGTATTTT.

The table lists this clonotype with a count of one. The V call is TRBV6-1, the J call TRBJ2-3; either TRBD1 or TRBD2 may supply D (5 bases each). Germline V CDR1 and CDR2: MNHNS, SASEGT. Trimming stripped 9 bases from V and 4 bases from J, with 17 bases between. The CDR3 totals 14 residues. This CDR3 reads CASWGRTPSDTQYF. In nucleotides, the CDR3 is TGTGCCAGTTGGGGACGCACCCCATCAGATACGCAGTATTTT.

This clonotype was observed a handful of times. V usage is TRBV6-1 and J usage is TRBJ1-5; D unresolved. Germline assignment: CDR1 MNHNS and CDR2 SASEGT. This CDR3 is built from 15 residues. V was cut by 8 bases and J by 1 base, with 15 bases left in between. The CDR3 DNA reads TGTGCCAGCCGTCGCTCCGGCAAGAGCAATCAGCCCCAGCATTTT. It specifies CASRRSGKSNQPQHF.

The CDR3 sequence is CASSLEVTEQYF. CDR3 bases: TGTGCCAGCAGTTTGGAGGTTACGGAGCAGTACTTC. The gene calls are TRBV12-3 or TRBV12-4 and TRBJ2-7; D might be TRBD2 (5 bases). This CDR3 contains 12 residues. V lost 3 bases and J 7 bases, leaving 10 bases between the germline ends.

This clonotype showed up just a few times. V and J are TRBV5-6 and TRBJ1-6; no firm D call. This CDR3 has 15 residues. Germline values: CDR1 SGHDT, CDR2 YYEEEE. V lost 4 bases and J 7 bases, leaving 15 bases between the germline ends. The CDR3 is CASSVWKVWNSPLHF. Written as DNA, the CDR3 is TGTGCCAGCAGCGTTTGGAAGGTTTGGAATTCACCCCTCCACTTT.

Concerning this clonotype itself: This could be a read error, since a much larger clone is one nucleotide away. This sequence joins TRBV13 and TRBJ2-2, with 8 nucleotides matching TRBD1. This CDR3 region has 16 residues. Per the germline V gene, CDR1 is PRHDT and CDR2 is FYEKMQ (reference sequence). The CDR3 reads CASSPGQGRVTGELLF. The CDR3 DNA sequence: TGTGCCAGCAGCCCCGGACAGGGACGGGTCACCGGGGAGCTGCTTTTT.

V gene TRBV10-3 combines with J gene TRBJ1-4; 8 positions match TRBD1. The CDR3 runs 15 residues. Germline values: CDR1 ENHRY, CDR2 SYGVKD. V lost 4 bases to trimming and J lost 0 bases; unmatched junction nucleotides: 1. CDR3: CAISGTGSTNEKLFF. CDR3 nucleotides: TGTGCCATCAGTGGGACAGGGTCAACTAATGAAAAACTGTTTTTT.

The V call is TRBV6-1, the J call TRBJ2-1; 8 bases are a match to TRBD1. The germline CDR1 and CDR2 sequences are MNHNS and SASEGT. The CDR3 loop spans 13 amino acids. V trimming: 6 bases; J trimming: 8 bases; junction bases outside the gene matches: 6. CDR3 in DNA: TGTGCCAGCAGGGGGTACAGGGGGGATGAGCAGTTCTTC. This sequence encodes CASRGYRGDEQFF.